This TCR beta chain was observed in a study of blood T cell repertoires in COVID-19. Study background: Samples taken during acute and convalescent COVID-19 were collected in the United States, Italy and Spain. T cells, B-cell-depleted T cells, or PBMCs provided the cDNA or gDNA that served as material.

V was clipped by 3 bases and J by 7 bases; unmatched bases: 3. This CDR3 is 14 amino acids long. Germline values: CDR1 SNHLY, CDR2 FYNNEI. Authors' methods: Amplifying reference gene primers gave estimates of nucleated cell counts. Libraries were prepared by immunoSEQ multiplex PCR; TCRdb keeps only in-frame clonotypes and omits some of them. The V and J calls and clone size are taken from that table; D and trimming were inferred from the DNA. The data contain roughly 99,000 clones, around 89% of them seen just once; the ten biggest clones take up approximately 5%. The V gene is TRBV2, the J gene TRBJ1-5; 10 positions agree with TRBD1. The sequence derives from a man between 40 and 49 years old with active or convalescent COVID-19. Material: peripheral blood. DNA of the CDR3: TGTGCCAGCAGTGACCCGGGACAGGGGCAGCCCCAGCATTTT. This gives the protein CASSDPGQGQPQHF.